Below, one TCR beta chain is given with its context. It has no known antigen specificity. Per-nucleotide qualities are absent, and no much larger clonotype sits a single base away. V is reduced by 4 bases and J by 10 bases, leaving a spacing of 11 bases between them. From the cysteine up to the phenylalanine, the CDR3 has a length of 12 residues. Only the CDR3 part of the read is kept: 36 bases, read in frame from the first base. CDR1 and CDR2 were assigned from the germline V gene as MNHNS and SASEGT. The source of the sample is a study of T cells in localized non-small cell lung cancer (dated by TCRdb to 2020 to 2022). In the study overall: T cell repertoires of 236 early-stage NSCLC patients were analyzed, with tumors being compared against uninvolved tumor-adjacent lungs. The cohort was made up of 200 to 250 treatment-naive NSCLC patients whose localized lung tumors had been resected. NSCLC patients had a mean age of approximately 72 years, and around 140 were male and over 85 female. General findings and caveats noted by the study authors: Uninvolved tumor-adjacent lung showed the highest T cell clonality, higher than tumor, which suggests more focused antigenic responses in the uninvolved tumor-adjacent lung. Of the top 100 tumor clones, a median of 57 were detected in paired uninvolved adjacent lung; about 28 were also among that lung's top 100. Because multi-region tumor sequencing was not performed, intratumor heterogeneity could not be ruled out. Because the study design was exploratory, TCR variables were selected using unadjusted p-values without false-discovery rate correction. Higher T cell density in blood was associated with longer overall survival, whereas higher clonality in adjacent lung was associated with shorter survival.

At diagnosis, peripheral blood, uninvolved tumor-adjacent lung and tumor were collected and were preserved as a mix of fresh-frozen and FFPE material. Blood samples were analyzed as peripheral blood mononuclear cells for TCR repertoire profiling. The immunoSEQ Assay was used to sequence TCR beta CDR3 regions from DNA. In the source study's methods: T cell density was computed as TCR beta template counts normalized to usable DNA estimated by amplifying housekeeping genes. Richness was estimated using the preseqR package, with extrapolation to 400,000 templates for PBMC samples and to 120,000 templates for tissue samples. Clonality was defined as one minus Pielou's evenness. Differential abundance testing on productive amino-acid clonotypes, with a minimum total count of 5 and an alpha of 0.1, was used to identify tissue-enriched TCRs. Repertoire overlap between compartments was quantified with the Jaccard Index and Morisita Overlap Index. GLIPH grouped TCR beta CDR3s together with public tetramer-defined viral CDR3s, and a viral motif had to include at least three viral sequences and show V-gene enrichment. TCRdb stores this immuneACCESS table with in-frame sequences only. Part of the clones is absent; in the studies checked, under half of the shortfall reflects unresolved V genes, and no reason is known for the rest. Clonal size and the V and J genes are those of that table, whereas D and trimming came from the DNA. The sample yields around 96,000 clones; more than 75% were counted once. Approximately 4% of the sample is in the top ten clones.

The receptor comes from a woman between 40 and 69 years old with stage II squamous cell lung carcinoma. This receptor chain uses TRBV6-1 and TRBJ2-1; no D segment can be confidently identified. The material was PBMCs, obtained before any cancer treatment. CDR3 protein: CASSVRSIEQFF. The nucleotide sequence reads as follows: TGTGCCAGCAGTGTACGGTCCATAGAGCAGTTCTTC.